This TCR beta chain stems from a study of neurological immune-mediated disorders. Study details: The study included around 35 multiple sclerosis patients, around 31 relapsing-remitting and 3 secondary progressive.

There are 13 residues in the CDR3. V shed 6 bases and J shed 1 base, with 13 bases lying between them. The germline gives CDR1 SQVTM, CDR2 ANQGSEA. This clonotype was counted many times. TCRdb passed the 5' RACE reads through MiXCR, listing each CDR3 protein once. Counted here are around 68,000 distinct CDR3 sequences, approximately 3.7% occurring once; the ten biggest clones make up about 2.6%. Sequenced input: PBMCs. The chain has TRBV29-1 and TRBJ2-7; D is ambiguous. The TCR was taken from a man between 45 and 60 years old with multiple sclerosis. CDR3 amino acids: CSVPEQSSYEQYF. The DNA for the CDR3 is TGCAGCGTCCCCGAACAGTCATCCTACGAGCAGTACTTC.